This T cell receptor beta chain comes out of a study of patients and donors after allogeneic stem cell transplantation. Via MiXCR, TCRdb re-called the RT-PCR reads, giving one row per CDR3 protein. The table shows roughly 200,000 distinct CDR3 sequences, with 41% occurring only once. Sequencing input: blood, either unsorted or a sorted T cell fraction (not recorded which). The receptor was derived from a human donor who was either an allogeneic HSCT recipient or a stem cell or donor lymphocyte infusion donor (not recorded which). It is not recorded whose cells these are; they may come from a transplant donor.

The CDR3 is CASSFVPGLGKETQYF. DNA for the CDR3: TGTGCCAGCAGTTTCGTCCCAGGTTTGGGGAAAGAGACCCAGTACTTC. V and J are TRBV12-3 or TRBV12-4 and TRBJ2-5; no reliable D call. The CDR3 runs to 16 residues. V was trimmed by 3 bases and J by 3 bases, leaving 17 bases between them.